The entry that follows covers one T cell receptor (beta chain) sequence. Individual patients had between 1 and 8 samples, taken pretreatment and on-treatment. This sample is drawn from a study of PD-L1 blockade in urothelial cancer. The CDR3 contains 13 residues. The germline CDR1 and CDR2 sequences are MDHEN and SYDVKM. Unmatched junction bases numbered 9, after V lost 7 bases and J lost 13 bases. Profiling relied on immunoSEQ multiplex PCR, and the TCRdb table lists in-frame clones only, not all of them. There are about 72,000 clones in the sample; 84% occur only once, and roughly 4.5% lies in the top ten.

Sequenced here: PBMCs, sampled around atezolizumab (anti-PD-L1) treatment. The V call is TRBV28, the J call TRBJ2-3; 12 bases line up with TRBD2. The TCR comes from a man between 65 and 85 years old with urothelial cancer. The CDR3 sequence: CASKLAGGPTEYF. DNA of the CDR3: TGTGCCAGCAAGCTAGCGGGAGGGCCCACGGAGTATTTT.